The entry that follows covers one T cell receptor beta chain sequence. The antigen is undetermined. CDR3 length: 16 amino acids. Trimming cost V 0 bases and J 5 bases, with 15 bases left between them. Germline loops: CDR1 SGHDT, CDR2 YYEEEE. The sample belongs to a study of memory CD4+ T cells and cytomegalovirus serostatus. Study-level results: Repertoires predicted CMV serostatus with median bootstrapped AUC of 0.95. Each of approximately 63 CMV-associated TCRbeta sequences occurred in one to five individuals.

Single viable CD3+CD4+CD8-CD45RO+ cells were sorted as the memory CD4+ T cells. Serostatus was set by detecting CMV pp150, pp28, p38, p52 IgG. In the source study's methods: After removing out-of-frame reads, under 2.5 million distinct TCRbeta sequences remained. Assay used: immunoSEQ multiplex PCR; TCRdb lists only in-frame clones, some missing. V, J and clone size are taken as reported in that table, and D and trimming were inferred from the DNA itself. In the table there are some 87,000 clones, 80% of which are singletons. The J gene is TRBJ1-3, the V gene TRBV5-6; D is uncertain. Sequenced material: memory CD4+ T cells from blood. The receptor comes from an adult in good health and CMV-seropositive. CDR3: CASSLAPPRNRNTIYF. The CDR3 nucleotides are TGTGCCAGCAGCTTGGCCCCGCCACGGAATCGAAACACCATATATTTT. The full variable domain, its missing parts supplied by reference TRBV5-6 and TRBJ1-3, is DAGVTQSPTHLIKTRGQQVTLRCSPKSGHDTVSWYQQALGQGPQFIFQYYEEEERQRGNFPDRFSGHQFPNYSSELNVNALLLGDSALYLCASSLAPPRNRNTIYFGEGSWLTVV.